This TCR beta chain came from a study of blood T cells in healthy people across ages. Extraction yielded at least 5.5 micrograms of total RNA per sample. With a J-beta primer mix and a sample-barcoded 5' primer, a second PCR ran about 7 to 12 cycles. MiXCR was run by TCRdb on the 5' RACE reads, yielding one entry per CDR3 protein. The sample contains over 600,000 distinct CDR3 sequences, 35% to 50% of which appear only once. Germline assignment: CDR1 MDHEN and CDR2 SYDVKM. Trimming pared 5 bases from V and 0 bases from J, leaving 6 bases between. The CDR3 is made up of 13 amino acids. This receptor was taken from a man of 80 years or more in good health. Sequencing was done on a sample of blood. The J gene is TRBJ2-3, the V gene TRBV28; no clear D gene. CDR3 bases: TGTGCCAGCAGTGCCCTTAGCACAGATACGCAGTATTTT. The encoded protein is CASSALSTDTQYF.